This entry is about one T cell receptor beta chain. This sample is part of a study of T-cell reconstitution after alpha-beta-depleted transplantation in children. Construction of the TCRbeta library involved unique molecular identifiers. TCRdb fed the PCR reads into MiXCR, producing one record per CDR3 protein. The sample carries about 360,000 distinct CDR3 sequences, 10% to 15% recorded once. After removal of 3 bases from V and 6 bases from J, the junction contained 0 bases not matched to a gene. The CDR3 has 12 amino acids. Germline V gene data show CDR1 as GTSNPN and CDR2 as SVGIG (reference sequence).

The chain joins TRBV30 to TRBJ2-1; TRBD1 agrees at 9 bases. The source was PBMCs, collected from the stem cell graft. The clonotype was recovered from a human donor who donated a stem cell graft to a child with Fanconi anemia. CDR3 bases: TGTGCCTGGAGGACAGGGGGCAATGAGCAGTTCTTC. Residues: CAWRTGGNEQFF.